This paragraph covers one T cell receptor beta chain sequence. The antigen is undetermined. Using immunoSEQ multiplex PCR, the repertoire was profiled, and TCRdb retains in-frame clones only, with some absent. The table shows about 2 million clones, with about 95% occurring only once. This sample is part of a study of shared clonotypes between healthy human individuals. Study-wide background: Plates per donor: three CD4 naive, three CD4 memory, two CD8 naive, one CD8 memory.

Findings of the study overall: Among non-shared clonotypes, generation probabilities were lower than among those shared by all four donors.

The naive CD8 subset, CD45RO-negative cells positively selected for CCR7, excluded terminally differentiated effector memory CD45RA+ cells. This CDR3 has 13 amino acids. In germline, CDR1 is MDHEN, CDR2 SYDVKM. V dropped 3 bases and J dropped 0 bases, with 6 bases sitting between them. Specimen: naive CD8+ T cells sorted from blood. The origin of this receptor is a man younger than 35 in good health. The gene calls are TRBV28 and TRBJ2-7; D is ambiguous. The DNA of the CDR3 is TGTGCCAGCAGTTTTTCGAGCTCCTACGAGCAGTACTTC. Translated: CASSFSSSYEQYF.